This TCR beta chain was captured in a study of blood T cell repertoires in COVID-19 (dated by TCRdb to about 2020). Study-wide context: Samples from collaborators originated in the United States, Italy and Spain and spanned both the acute and convalescent phases of COVID-19. The prospective study material was composed of cDNA or gDNA derived from T cells, B-cell-depleted T cells, or PBMCs. A de-identified subject ID, COVID-19 status, age in years and sex were almost always included in the sample metadata. HLA class I and class II types, where available, came from metadata supplied by the sample provider rather than from assay-based typing. The samples were drawn from the first 160 participants of the ongoing ImmuneRACE study and from about 1,200 subjects provided by 6 global collaborators. A freely available public database, intended as a resource for researchers studying the immune response to SARS-CoV-2, is where the repertoires were released. Deeply sampled blood TCRbeta repertoires from subjects exposed to, actively infected with, or recovered from COVID-19 were included in the dataset.

Overall results and qualifications from the work: Clinical and demographic metadata were provided uncurated, with the amount varying by source and participant.

Whole blood was collected in K2EDTA tubes by collaborating institutions according to the institutions' own protocols. Collaborator samples were shipped for TCRbeta analysis as frozen whole blood, isolated PBMCs, or DNA extracted from either sample type. TCRbeta CDR3 regions were amplified from genomic DNA using the immunoSEQ Assay, a bias-controlled multiplex PCR. Per the source publication's procedure: The number of nucleated cells in each sample was estimated from the amplification of reference gene primers within the assay. To quantify the absolute abundance of each unique TCRbeta CDR3 rearrangement, sequence reads were collapsed and filtered. Productive Simpson clonality was computed per sample as the square root of Simpson's diversity index over productive rearrangements. TCRdb took this table from immuneACCESS and kept in-frame rearrangements with V and J called. Such tables lack part of the clones; where checked against another copy, unresolved V genes explain under half of the gap, and the rest is unexplained. The V and J calls and the clone size are those of that table, but D and trimming were determined from the DNA. In all, the sample holds some 67,000 clones, and approximately 90% of those were seen once. Together, the top ten hold under 6.5% of the sample.

A word on this clone: Its antigen is unknown. No base quality values were provided; no much bigger clone lies one nucleotide off.

The source of this sequence is a woman aged 18-30 years with acute or convalescent COVID-19. Sequenced input: peripheral blood.

The DNA sequence is TGCAGTGCTAGTTCCGGACTAGCGGGATCTTTAGAGACCCAGTACTTC. Translated, it gives CSASSGLAGSLETQYF. Here the chain combines TRBV20-1 and TRBJ2-5, with TRBD2 matching 12 junction bases. Here V drops 3 bases and J drops 4 bases, and the junction holds 9 bases not matched to any gene. CDR1 is given as DFQATT and CDR2 as SNEGSKA, both from the germline V gene (reference sequence). The CDR3 starts with the cysteine, ends with the phenylalanine, and has 16 residues. Only CDR3 DNA remains: 48 bases, in frame from the first base.